This T cell receptor beta chain emerged from a study of cytomegalovirus exposure and HLA in healthy donors. This CDR3 contains 15 residues. Looked up from germline, CDR1 is SGHDT and CDR2 is YYEEEE. Unmatched junction bases numbered 4, after V lost 1 base and J lost 4 bases. The PCR contained 60 Vbeta and 13 Jbeta primers. Only in-frame clones appear in the TCRdb table, and some are missing; sequencing was by immunoSEQ multiplex PCR. The sample contains about 94,000 clones, roughly 76% of which appear only once. Study-wide results and caveats: Later on, analysis showed that most CMV-associated TCR beta chains appeared to be HLA-restricted. A later analysis showed TCR association rates differing by HLA locus, peaking at DRB1 and lowest at HLA-C. The sole available immune exposure information was CMV serostatus. Rarity held for most TCR sequences, but there were some public TCRs that occurred in many donors.

A note on this clone: The antigen is undetermined.

Sequencing used PBMCs. This chain links TRBV5-6 with TRBJ1-4; TRBD1 agrees at 7 bases. This clonotype originated in a male donor in good health and CMV-seronegative. Here the CDR3 DNA reads TGTGCCAGCAGCTTGTGGGGGACAGATAATGAAAAACTGTTTTTT. Encoded protein: CASSLWGTDNEKLFF.